A selection of T cell receptor beta chains follows, all from one sample in a study of CD8 T cells in ankylosing spondylitis. TCRdb processed the 5' RACE reads anew with MiXCR; each CDR3 protein has one entry. The top ten clones hold about 6% of a sample with 150,000 or so distinct CDR3 sequences, around a third of them seen once. Sequencing was performed on synovial fluid, either unsorted or a sorted T cell fraction (not recorded which). These receptors originate from a male donor with ankylosing spondylitis. The CDR3 runs from the conserved cysteine through the conserved F or W. The D gene is left open where the match is weak. Some rows have no size entry. The others give once, few or many, or a class for an expanded clone.

TGTGCCAGCAGCCCCTACGGGGACCCATATGGCTACACCTTC	CASSPYGDPYGYTF	few	TRBV7-2	TRBJ1-2	.
TGTGCCAGCAGCTTACGGGGGGAGGGCCTCAACGAGCAGTACTTC	CASSLRGEGLNEQYF	.	TRBV11-2	TRBJ2-7	TRBD2
TGTGCCAGCAGCCCACTGACCTTCGAGCAGTACTTC	CASSPLTFEQYF	few	TRBV7-8	TRBJ2-7	.
TGCGCCAGCAGCCCGGGACAGGGTTTAGGTAGCTCCTACGAGCAGTACTTC	CASSPGQGLGSSYEQYF	few	TRBV5-1	TRBJ2-7	TRBD1
TGTGCCAGCAGCCCCGGCAGACGAACCACCGGGGAGCTGTTTTTT	CASSPGRRTTGELFF	few	TRBV5-6	TRBJ2-2	.
TGTGCCATCAGTGTCGGGACTAGCGGGGGCCAAGAGACCCAGTACTTC	CAISVGTSGGQETQYF	.	TRBV10-3	TRBJ2-5	TRBD2
TGCAGTGCTATGTCGCAACAGGGTTGGGAGCAGTACTTC	CSAMSQQGWEQYF	.	TRBV20-1	TRBJ2-7	.
TGTGCCAGCAGCTTGGATATAGCGGGCCGCACAGATACGCAGTATTTT	CASSLDIAGRTDTQYF	few	TRBV5-5	TRBJ2-3	TRBD2
TGCAGCGTTGGACAGTTTAACTATGGCTACACCTTC	CSVGQFNYGYTF	few	TRBV29-1	TRBJ1-2	.
TGTGCCAGCTCACCACGGCGGACAGAGGACAATCAGCCCCAGCATTTT	CASSPRRTEDNQPQHF	few	TRBV18	TRBJ1-5	.
TGTGCCATCAGTGTTCTGGGCTCTTATGGCTACACCTTC	CAISVLGSYGYTF	few	TRBV10-3	TRBJ1-2	.
TGTGCCAGCAGTCCCCACGGGACAGGTATCAATCAGCCCCAGCATTTT	CASSPHGTGINQPQHF	few	TRBV28	TRBJ1-5	TRBD1
TGTGCCAGCAGTTTGGAGGGTATCAATCAGCCCCAGCATTTT	CASSLEGINQPQHF	few	TRBV12-3/TRBV12-4	TRBJ1-5	.
TGCAGTGCTAGGGAAGCGGATGGCTACACCTTC	CSAREADGYTF	.	TRBV20-1	TRBJ1-2	.
TGTGCCAGCAGAGGACAGTACAATGAGCAGTTCTTC	CASRGQYNEQFF	.	TRBV2	TRBJ2-1	.
TGCGCCAGCAGCACCAACTCCGGAGGGTCCTACAATGAGCAGTTCTTC	CASSTNSGGSYNEQFF	.	TRBV5-1	TRBJ2-1	.
TGTGCCAGCAGCCACGCACCCTACGAGCAGTACTTC	CASSHAPYEQYF	.	TRBV3-1	TRBJ2-7	.
TGCAGTGCTAGCGGGGGGTACGAGCAGTACTTC	CSASGGYEQYF	few	TRBV20-1	TRBJ2-7	TRBD2
TGTGCCAGCAGCTTAGGATTGCCAGGGCTCTATGGCTACACCTTC	CASSLGLPGLYGYTF	few	TRBV7-9	TRBJ1-2	.
TGTGCCAGCAGCCGAACCGGGACAGTGAGCTCCTATAATTCACCCCTCCACTTT	CASSRTGTVSSYNSPLHF	.	TRBV4-2	TRBJ1-6	TRBD1
TGTGCCAGCAGGCGGGACGGATCTTACTATGGCTACACCTTC	CASRRDGSYYGYTF	few	TRBV7-9	TRBJ1-2	.
TGTGCCAGCAGCCATGACGGGGGCACCGGGGAGCTGTTTTTT	CASSHDGGTGELFF	.	TRBV4-2	TRBJ2-2	.
TGTGCCAGCAGCTTAGGGTATGGGGCCCTCTCCTACGAGCAGTACTTC	CASSLGYGALSYEQYF	many	TRBV11-2	TRBJ2-7	.
TGCAGCGCGGGGCATAGCTCCTACAATGAGCAGTTCTTC	CSAGHSSYNEQFF	few	TRBV29-1	TRBJ2-1	.
TGTGCCAGCAGTTCCCGACCGACCTCCGGGGAGGAAAAACTGTTTTTT	CASSSRPTSGEEKLFF	.	TRBV12-3/TRBV12-4	TRBJ1-4	.
TGCAGTGCTAGTTCGGCGGAGCAGTTCTTC	CSASSAEQFF	.	TRBV20-1	TRBJ2-1	.